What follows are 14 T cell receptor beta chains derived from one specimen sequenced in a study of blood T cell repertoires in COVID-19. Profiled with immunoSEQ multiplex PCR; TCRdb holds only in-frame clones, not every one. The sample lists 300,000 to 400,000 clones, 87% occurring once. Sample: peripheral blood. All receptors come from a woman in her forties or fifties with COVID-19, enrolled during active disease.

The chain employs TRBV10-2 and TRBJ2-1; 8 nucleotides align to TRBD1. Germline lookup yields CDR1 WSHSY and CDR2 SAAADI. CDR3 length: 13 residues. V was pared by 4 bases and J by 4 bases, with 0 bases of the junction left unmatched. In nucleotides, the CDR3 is TGCGCCAGCAGTGGACAGGGGTACAATGAGCAGTTCTTC. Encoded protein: CASSGQGYNEQFF.

CDR3 amino acids: CASSATTHSNQPQHF. The CDR3 region has the DNA TGTGCCAGTAGCGCAACAACTCACAGTAATCAGCCCCAGCATTTT. The chain uses TRBV19 and TRBJ1-5; D gene uncertain. The CDR3 has 15 residues. CDR1 is LNHDA, CDR2 SQIVND, per germline (reference sequence). V was pared by 6 bases and J by 4 bases, with 16 bases between. Based on the CDR3 plus reference TRBV19 and TRBJ1-5, the full variable domain is DGGITQSPKYLFRKEGQNVTLSCEQNLNHDAMYWYRQDPGQGLRLIYYSQIVNDFQKGDIAEGYSVSREKKESFPLTVTSAQKNPTAFYLCASSATTHSNQPQHFGDGTRLSIL.

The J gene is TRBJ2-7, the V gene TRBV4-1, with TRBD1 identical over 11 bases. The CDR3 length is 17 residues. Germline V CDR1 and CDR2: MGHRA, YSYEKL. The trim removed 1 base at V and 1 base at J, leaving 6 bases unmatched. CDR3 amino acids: CASSQVTGTGGSYEQYF. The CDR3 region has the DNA TGCGCCAGCAGCCAAGTAACCGGGACAGGGGGTTCCTACGAGCAGTACTTC.

The DNA for the CDR3 is TGTGCCAGCAGTCCACAGTTGAACACTGAAGCTTTCTTT. Translating gives CASSPQLNTEAFF. The chain links TRBV27 to TRBJ1-1, with D uncertain. Germline assignment: CDR1 MNHEY and CDR2 SMNVEV (reference sequence). This CDR3 spans 13 amino acids. Between the trimmed V and J ends, which lost 5 bases and 0 bases, there was a span of 7 bases.

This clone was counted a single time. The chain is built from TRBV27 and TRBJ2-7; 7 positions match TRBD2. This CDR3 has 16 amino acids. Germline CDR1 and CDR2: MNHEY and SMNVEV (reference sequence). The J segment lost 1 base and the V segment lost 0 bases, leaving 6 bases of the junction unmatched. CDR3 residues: CASSLSPSGQSYEQYF. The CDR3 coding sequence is TGTGCCAGCAGTTTATCTCCTAGCGGCCAATCCTACGAGCAGTACTTC.

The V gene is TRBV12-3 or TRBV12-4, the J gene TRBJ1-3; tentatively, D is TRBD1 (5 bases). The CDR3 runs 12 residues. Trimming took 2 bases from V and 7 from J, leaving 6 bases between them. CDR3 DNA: TGTGCCAGCAGTTTAAGGGGTAACACCATATATTTT. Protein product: CASSLRGNTIYF.

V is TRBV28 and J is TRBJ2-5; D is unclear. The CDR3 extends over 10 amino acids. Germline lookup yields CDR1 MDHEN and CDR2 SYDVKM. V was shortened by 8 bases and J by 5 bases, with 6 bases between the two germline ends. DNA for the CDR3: TGTGCCAGCGGGCCGGAGACCCAGTACTTC. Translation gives CASGPETQYF. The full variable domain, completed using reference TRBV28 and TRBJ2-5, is DVKVTQSSRYLVKRTGEKVFLECVQDMDHENMFWYRQDPGLGLRLIYFSYDVKMKEKGDIPEGYSVSREKKERFSLILESASTNQTSMYLCASGPETQYFGPGTRLLVL.

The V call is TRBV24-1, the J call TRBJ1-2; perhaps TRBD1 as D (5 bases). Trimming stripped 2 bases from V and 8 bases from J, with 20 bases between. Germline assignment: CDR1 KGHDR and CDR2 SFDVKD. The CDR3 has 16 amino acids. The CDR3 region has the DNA TGTGCCACCAGTGATTCCCCCGGCGGGACGAAGTCGGGCTACACCTTC. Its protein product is CATSDSPGGTKSGYTF.

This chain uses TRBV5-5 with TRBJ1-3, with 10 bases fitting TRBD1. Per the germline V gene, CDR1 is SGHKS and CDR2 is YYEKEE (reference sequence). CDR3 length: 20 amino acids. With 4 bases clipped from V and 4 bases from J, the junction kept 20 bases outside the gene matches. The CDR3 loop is CASSRRTGTGVASQGNTIYF. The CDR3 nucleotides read TGTGCCAGCAGCCGCCGTACCGGGACAGGGGTGGCCAGTCAGGGAAACACCATATATTTT.

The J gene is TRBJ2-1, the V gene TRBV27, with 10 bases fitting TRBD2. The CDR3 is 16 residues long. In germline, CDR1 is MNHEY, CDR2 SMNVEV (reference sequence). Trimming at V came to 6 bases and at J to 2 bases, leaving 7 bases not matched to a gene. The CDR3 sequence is CASSPGLARPYNEQFF. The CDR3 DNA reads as TGTGCCAGCAGCCCGGGACTAGCGCGGCCCTACAATGAGCAGTTCTTC.

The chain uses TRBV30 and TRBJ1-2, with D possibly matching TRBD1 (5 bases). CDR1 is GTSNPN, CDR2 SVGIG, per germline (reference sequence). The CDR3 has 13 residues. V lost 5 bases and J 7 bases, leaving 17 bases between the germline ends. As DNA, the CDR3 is TGTGCCTGGGGATGGGGGGTTTTTCGTGGCTACACCTTC. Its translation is CAWGWGVFRGYTF.

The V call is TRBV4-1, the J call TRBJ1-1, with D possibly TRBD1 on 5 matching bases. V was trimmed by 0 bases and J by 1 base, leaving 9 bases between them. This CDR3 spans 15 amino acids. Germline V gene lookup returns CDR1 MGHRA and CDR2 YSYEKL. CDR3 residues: CASSQEQATNTEAFF. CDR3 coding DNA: TGCGCCAGCAGCCAAGAACAGGCAACGAACACTGAAGCTTTCTTT.

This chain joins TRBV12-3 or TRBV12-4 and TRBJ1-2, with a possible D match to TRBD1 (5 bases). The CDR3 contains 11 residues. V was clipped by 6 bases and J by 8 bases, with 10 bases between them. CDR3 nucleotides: TGTGCCAGCAGGGGGCCTGGAGGCTACACCTTC. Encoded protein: CASRGPGGYTF.

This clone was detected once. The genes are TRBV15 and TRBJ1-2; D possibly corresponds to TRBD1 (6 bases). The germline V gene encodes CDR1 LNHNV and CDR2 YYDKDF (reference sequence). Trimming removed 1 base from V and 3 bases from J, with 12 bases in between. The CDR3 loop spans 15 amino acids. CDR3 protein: CATSRARGGDYGYTF. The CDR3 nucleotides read TGTGCCACCAGCAGAGCAAGGGGGGGCGACTATGGCTACACCTTC.